This T cell receptor beta chain was captured by sequencing in a study of blood T cells in healthy people across ages. Germline-derived CDR1 and CDR2 are SGHRS and YFSETQ. The length of the CDR3 is 16 residues. The J segment lost 7 bases and the V segment lost 4 bases, leaving 17 bases of the junction unmatched. Together with a sample-barcoded 5' primer, a J-beta primer mix was included in a second PCR lasting about 7 to 11 cycles. TCRdb reanalysed the 5' RACE reads using MiXCR and keeps one entry per CDR3 protein. Of 920,000 or so distinct CDR3 sequences listed, under 45% are singletons. Sequences were obtained from blood. This receptor was obtained from a woman aged 55-69 years in good health. The V and J genes are TRBV5-1 and TRBJ2-7; 7 nucleotides agree with TRBD2. The chain's CDR3 is CASSGEAAGLPGEQYF. As DNA, the CDR3 is TGCGCCAGCAGCGGAGAAGCAGCGGGACTACCGGGAGAGCAGTACTTC.